What follows are 23 T cell receptor beta chains derived from one specimen sequenced in a study of blood T cell repertoires in COVID-19. TCRdb's table, derived via immunoSEQ multiplex PCR, lists solely in-frame clones and lacks some. The repertoire holds about 53,000 clones, around four fifths seen once, with 14% to 15% in the top ten. Sequenced material: peripheral blood. The receptors shown here come from a human donor in a cohort sampled during active COVID-19.

The chain has TRBV10-3 and TRBJ2-7; 7 bases are a match to TRBD2. This CDR3 region has 14 residues. Germline CDR1 reads ENHRY; CDR2 reads SYGVKD. Unmatched junction bases numbered 5, after V lost 0 bases and J lost 6 bases. The CDR3 protein is CAISESGEGSEQYF. The CDR3 region has the DNA TGTGCCATCAGTGAGTCAGGGGAGGGGTCCGAGCAGTACTTC.

The chain employs TRBV6-2 or TRBV6-3 and TRBJ1-2, with 7 nucleotides matching TRBD1. V gave up 5 bases and J gave up 4 bases; unmatched junction bases: 10. CDR1 and CDR2 (germline): MNHEY, SVGEGT. This CDR3 region has 15 residues. The CDR3 here is CASSTRQGWGYGYTF. The CDR3 coding sequence is TGTGCCAGCAGTACCAGACAGGGATGGGGCTATGGCTACACCTTC.

The genes are TRBV27 and TRBJ2-5; D unclear. This CDR3 has 13 residues. CDR1 and CDR2 (germline): MNHEY, SMNVEV (reference sequence). Trimming removed 4 bases at V and 5 bases at J, with 11 bases between. Here the CDR3 DNA reads TGTGCCAGCAGTTCCCACCTTGAGGAGACCCAGTACTTC. Translating it yields CASSSHLEETQYF.

The chain carries TRBV19 and TRBJ2-3; D possibly corresponds to TRBD1 (6 bases). The CDR3 has 15 residues. V lost 7 bases to trimming and J lost 2 bases, with 16 bases between them. Germline CDR1 and CDR2: LNHDA and SQIVND (reference sequence). CDR3 amino acids: CASNLQGKITDTQYF. The CDR3 coding sequence is TGTGCCAGTAACCTACAGGGAAAGATCACAGATACGCAGTATTTT.

This clone was seen a few times. V is TRBV10-3 and J is TRBJ1-3; 7 bases are shared with TRBD1. The CDR3 has 13 residues. Germline V lookup: CDR1 ENHRY, CDR2 SYGVKD. V lost 8 bases to trimming and J lost 0 bases; unmatched junction nucleotides: 1. The CDR3 bases are TGTGCCATCGGGACAGACTCTGGAAACACCATATATTTT. It is translated as CAIGTDSGNTIYF.

The chain recombines TRBV12-3 or TRBV12-4 with TRBJ1-5; D is unresolved. This CDR3 spans 12 amino acids. V lost 6 bases, J lost 6 bases, and 9 bases lay in between. In DNA, the CDR3 is TGTGCCAGCAGCTATGGAGGTCAGCCCCAGCATTTT. Translation: CASSYGGQPQHF.

V is TRBV30 and J is TRBJ1-2, with D uncertain. Germline values: CDR1 GTSNPN, CDR2 SVGIG (reference sequence). The CDR3 contains 14 residues. Trimming stripped 4 bases from V and 0 bases from J, with 12 bases between. The CDR3 is CAWNLQRANYGYTF. CDR3 bases: TGTGCCTGGAACCTCCAGCGAGCTAACTATGGCTACACCTTC.

The chain couples TRBV4-3 to TRBJ1-2; D is possibly TRBD1 (5 bases). The V and J ends lost 0 bases and 3 bases respectively, with 11 bases between them. Germline V gene sequence: CDR1 LGHNA, CDR2 YSLEER. There are 15 residues in the CDR3. CDR3 sequence (DNA): TGCGCCAGCAGCCAAGAAAGAGGCAGGGACTATGGCTACACCTTC. This encodes CASSQERGRDYGYTF.

The chain links TRBV3-1 (or the pseudogene TRBV3-2) to TRBJ2-7; 12 bases fit TRBD2. Germline lookup yields CDR1 LGHDT and CDR2 YNNKEL (reference sequence). The CDR3 is made up of 14 amino acids. J gave up 2 bases and V 4 bases, and 0 bases lay outside the gene matches. CDR3: CASSPSGGAYEQYF. For the CDR3, the DNA is TGTGCCAGCAGCCCTAGCGGGGGGGCCTACGAGCAGTACTTC.

This sequence joins TRBV7-8 and TRBJ2-7, with 8 bases identical to TRBD1. J was trimmed by 5 bases and V by 5 bases; bases with no gene match: 2. This CDR3 comprises 12 residues. Per the germline V gene, CDR1 is SGHVS and CDR2 is FQNEAQ. CDR3 nucleotide sequence: TGTGCCAGCAGCCGACAGGGGAACGAGCAGTACTTC. Translated: CASSRQGNEQYF.

V is TRBV7-6 and J is TRBJ2-2; D unresolved. Trimming removed 4 bases at V and 2 bases at J, with 5 bases between. This CDR3 spans 13 amino acids. Germline V lookup: CDR1 SGHVS, CDR2 FNYEAQ. The CDR3, as DNA: TGTGCCAGCAGCTCTTCTAACACCGGGGAGCTGTTTTTT. This gives the protein CASSSSNTGELFF.

This clone was seen more than once but under ten times. This chain uses TRBV4-1 with TRBJ2-2, with 7 bases matching TRBD2. Trimming removed 7 bases from V and 6 bases from J; junction bases left unmatched: 11. This CDR3 comprises 15 residues. Germline CDR1 and CDR2: MGHRA and YSYEKL. The CDR3 DNA follows: TGCGCCAGCACCCCCCGGGGGGAGCAAGCCGGGGAGCTGTTTTTT. This sequence encodes CASTPRGEQAGELFF.

J is TRBJ2-2 and V is TRBV19, with no clear D. Germline values: CDR1 LNHDA, CDR2 SQIVND (reference sequence). The V and J ends lost 3 bases and 4 bases respectively, with 6 bases between them. CDR3 length: 13 amino acids. The CDR3 loop reads CASSIPVTGELFF. Written as DNA, the CDR3 is TGTGCCAGTAGTATTCCGGTCACCGGGGAGCTGTTTTTT. Full variable domain (outside the CDR3, taken from reference TRBV19 and TRBJ2-2): DGGITQSPKYLFRKEGQNVTLSCEQNLNHDAMYWYRQDPGQGLRLIYYSQIVNDFQKGDIAEGYSVSREKKESFPLTVTSAQKNPTAFYLCASSIPVTGELFFGEGSRLTVL.

This chain connects TRBV2 to TRBJ1-1; 7 positions match TRBD1. CDR3 length equals 15 residues. The V gene's germline CDR1 is SNHLY and CDR2 FYNNEI. The J segment lost 0 bases and the V segment lost 5 bases, leaving 6 bases of the junction unmatched. CDR3 sequence: CASSTLTGMNTEAFF. The CDR3 DNA sequence: TGTGCCAGCAGTACCCTGACAGGGATGAACACTGAAGCTTTCTTT.

The genes are TRBV5-1 and TRBJ1-2; the D is unclear. This CDR3 contains 16 residues. Trimming stripped 4 bases from V and 0 bases from J, with 16 bases between. Germline V gene lookup returns CDR1 SGHRS and CDR2 YFSETQ. CDR3 bases: TGCGCCAGCAGCGACTTGTATCGCAGAGCTAACTATGGCTACACCTTC. This translates into CASSDLYRRANYGYTF.

The chain combines TRBV4-1 with TRBJ1-1; 9 bases align to TRBD1. This CDR3 is built from 15 residues. Germline assignment: CDR1 MGHRA and CDR2 YSYEKL. V lost 4 bases and J lost 5; bases outside the gene matches: 8. In DNA form, the CDR3 reads TGCGCCAGCAGCCGGGGACAGGGATTGGGGACTGAAGCTTTCTTT. Its translation is CASSRGQGLGTEAFF.

This chain joins TRBV2 and TRBJ1-5, with D perhaps TRBD1 (5 bases). Trimming stripped 7 bases from V and 3 bases from J, with 16 bases between. The CDR3 extends over 15 amino acids. The germline V gene has CDR1 SNHLY and CDR2 FYNNEI. CDR3 sequence: CASKKDRNNNQPQHF. The DNA for the CDR3 is TGTGCCAGCAAGAAAGACAGAAACAACAATCAGCCCCAGCATTTT.

J is TRBJ2-5 and V is TRBV6-4, with TRBD2 matching 10 bases. The CDR3 has 16 residues. V shed 6 bases and J 2 bases; nucleotides not matched to a gene: 9. The germline V gene has CDR1 MRHNA and CDR2 SNTAGT. The CDR3 loop is CASRLTWTSGQETQYF. The CDR3 nucleotides read TGTGCCAGCAGACTTACCTGGACTAGCGGTCAAGAGACCCAGTACTTC.

The chain joins TRBV11-2 to TRBJ2-5, with D possibly being TRBD1 (5 bases). The germline V gene encodes CDR1 SGHAT and CDR2 FQNNGV. The CDR3 is made up of 16 amino acids. V was pared by 2 bases and J by 3 bases, with 16 bases between. The CDR3 loop reads CASSLISGFGEETQYF. The CDR3 region has the DNA TGTGCCAGCAGCTTAATCTCAGGGTTTGGCGAAGAGACCCAGTACTTC. The full variable domain, with the rest looked up from reference TRBV11-2 and TRBJ2-5, is EAGVAQSPRYKIIEKRQSVAFWCNPISGHATLYWYQQILGQGPKLLIQFQNNGVVDDSQLPKDRFSAERLKGVDSTLKIQPAKLEDSAVYLCASSLISGFGEETQYFGPGTRLLVL.

This clone was found a few times. This chain connects TRBV19 to TRBJ2-7; 7 nucleotides match TRBD1. J was trimmed by 7 bases and V by 4 bases; bases with no gene match: 13. In germline, CDR1 is LNHDA, CDR2 SQIVND (reference sequence). CDR3 length equals 15 residues. The CDR3 loop is CASSKSGQWAEEQYF. For the CDR3, the DNA is TGTGCCAGTAGTAAATCGGGACAGTGGGCAGAGGAGCAGTACTTC.

This sequence joins TRBV10-3 and TRBJ1-2; 7 bases are shared with TRBD1. J was trimmed by 4 bases and V by 3 bases; bases with no gene match: 5. CDR1 is ENHRY, CDR2 SYGVKD, per germline. The CDR3 totals 14 residues. Written as DNA, the CDR3 is TGTGCCATCAGTGACAAACAGGGGCTCTATGGCTACACCTTC. It yields the protein CAISDKQGLYGYTF.

V is TRBV13 and J is TRBJ1-2, with 7 bases lining up with TRBD1. The CDR3 has 14 residues. Germline-derived CDR1 and CDR2 are PRHDT and FYEKMQ (reference sequence). J gave up 6 bases and V 8 bases, and 12 bases lay outside the gene matches. The CDR3 here is CASYGTGARNGYTF. The CDR3, as DNA: TGTGCCAGCTACGGTACAGGGGCGAGAAATGGCTACACCTTC.

The chain is built from TRBV18 and TRBJ1-1, with 10 positions matching TRBD1. Germline V gene sequence: CDR1 KGHSH, CDR2 LQKENI. This CDR3 region has 13 residues. The V gene end was trimmed by 8 bases and the J gene end by 5 bases; junction bases not matched to a gene: 5. The CDR3 nucleotides are TGTGCCAGCCTGGACAGGGGGGAGACTGAAGCTTTCTTT. It specifies CASLDRGETEAFF.